The clone carrying this TCR beta chain was detected only a few times. The record originates from a study of OX40 agonist ivuxolimab in advanced cancers. This table comes from immunoSEQ multiplex PCR, and its TCRdb copy is limited to in-frame clones, with some not included. Among 80,000 to 85,000 clones listed, approximately 79% were seen once. Germline V gene lookup returns CDR1 SGHTA and CDR2 FQGNSA. Trimming removed 4 bases from V and 5 bases from J; junction bases left unmatched: 11. The CDR3 runs to 17 residues. This TCR came from an adult with an advanced solid tumor such as melanoma, head and neck, liver or kidney cancer. The chain uses TRBV7-2 and TRBJ2-1, with TRBD2 matching over 10 bases. Here the sequenced sample was CD4+ or CD8+ T cells sorted from blood, taken in a trial of the OX40 agonist ivuxolimab. CDR3 sequence: CASSYLAGAHPHNEQFF. In nucleotides, the CDR3 is TGTGCCAGCAGCTATCTAGCGGGGGCACACCCCCACAATGAGCAGTTCTTC. The complete variable domain, with remaining parts taken from reference TRBV7-2 and TRBJ2-1, reads GAGVSQSPSNKVTEKGKDVELRCDPISGHTALYWYRQSLGQGLEFLIYFQGNSAPDKSGLPSDRFSAERTGGSVSTLTIQRTQQEDSAVYLCASSYLAGAHPHNEQFFGPGTRLTVL.